The 13 T cell receptor beta chains given below trace back to one sample, sequenced in a study of T cell responses to AZD1222 COVID-19 vaccine. TCRdb's copy holds only in-frame clones and misses some; the assay was immunoSEQ multiplex PCR. The sample lists approximately 160,000 clones; 91% were seen once. The material sequenced was peripheral blood, taken on day 0 of AZD1222 vaccination. Receptors were obtained from an adult in good health.

The genes are TRBV6-5 and TRBJ1-6; possible D gene TRBD1, 6 bases. CDR3 length: 13 amino acids. Per germline, CDR1 MNHEY and CDR2 SVGAGI. Trimming shortened V by 6 bases and J by 10 bases, and 13 bases separated the two germline ends. CDR3 residues: CASRQGIGSPLHF. CDR3 DNA: TGTGCCAGCAGACAGGGTATAGGCTCACCCCTCCACTTT.

The genes are TRBV18 and TRBJ2-1; D ambiguous. V gave up 3 bases and J gave up 6 bases, with 15 bases separating them. The germline V gene encodes CDR1 KGHSH and CDR2 LQKENI. CDR3 size: 15 residues. CDR3 nucleotides: TGTGCCAGCTCACCGCCCCAAAGGTTACGCAATGAGCAGTTCTTC. Its protein is CASSPPQRLRNEQFF.

The CDR3 DNA follows: TGTGCCAGCAGCTTTCAGGGGTCAGGGCCCCAGCATTTT. This encodes CASSFQGSGPQHF. The V gene is TRBV5-5, the J gene TRBJ1-5; D may be TRBD1 (6 bases). This CDR3 has 13 residues. Trimming cost V 2 bases and J 9 bases, with 12 bases left between them. The germline gives CDR1 SGHKS, CDR2 YYEKEE (reference sequence).

This rearrangement joins TRBV4-1 to TRBJ1-2; the match to TRBD1 covers 7 bases. This CDR3 spans 15 amino acids. V gave up 3 bases and J gave up 4 bases; unmatched junction bases: 8. Germline V gives CDR1 MGHRA, CDR2 YSYEKL. CDR3 bases: TGCGCCAGCAGCCAGGGAGACAGGGAACTCTATGGCTACACCTTC. It is translated as CASSQGDRELYGYTF.

This clone has only one observation. The chain carries TRBV30 and TRBJ2-7, with TRBD1 matching 7 bases. The CDR3 runs 14 residues. Trimming cost V 1 base and J 0 bases; bases outside gene matches: 3. CDR1 and CDR2 (germline): GTSNPN, SVGIG (reference sequence). The CDR3: CAWSGGTVSYEQYF. As DNA, the CDR3 is TGTGCCTGGAGTGGAGGGACAGTCTCCTACGAGCAGTACTTC.

The rearrangement uses TRBV9 and TRBJ2-7, with 9 bases identical to TRBD2. The CDR3 has 15 amino acids. Trimming at V came to 0 bases and at J to 4 bases, leaving 5 bases not matched to a gene. The V gene's germline CDR1 is SGDLS and CDR2 YYNGEE. The CDR3 coding sequence is TGTGCCAGCAGCGTAGGGTCTAGCGGGGTATACGAGCAGTACTTC. Its translation: CASSVGSSGVYEQYF.

This clone was seen only a few times. The same CDR3 can be traced to other DNA sequences in this sample. This sequence joins TRBV29-1 and TRBJ1-1; weak D call: TRBD1 (6 bases). Germline V gene sequence: CDR1 SQVTM, CDR2 ANQGSEA. The V end was cut by 6 bases, the J end by 0 bases, with 11 bases between. The length of the CDR3 is 13 residues. The CDR3 loop is CSVRTDMNTEAFF. The DNA for the CDR3 is TGCAGCGTACGGACAGACATGAACACTGAAGCTTTCTTT.

This rearrangement joins TRBV7-8 to TRBJ2-7, with 11 bases identical to TRBD1. The germline V gene has CDR1 SGHVS and CDR2 FQNEAQ. This CDR3 is built from 18 residues. The V segment lost 2 bases and the J segment 3 bases; nucleotides outside the gene matches: 12. In DNA form, the CDR3 reads TGTGCCAGCAGCTTAAGGGGAGGACAGGGGGCATTTCTCTACGAGCAGTACTTC. It encodes CASSLRGGQGAFLYEQYF.

The sample holds one count of this clone. V gene TRBV28 combines with J gene TRBJ2-1, with D hard to call. Germline V gene data show CDR1 as MDHEN and CDR2 as SYDVKM. The CDR3 is 15 amino acids. V lost 3 bases and J 0 bases, leaving 9 bases between the germline ends. The CDR3 loop is CASSLLVSSYNEQFF. CDR3 nucleotides: TGTGCCAGCAGTTTGCTGGTGAGCTCCTACAATGAGCAGTTCTTC.

The chain is built from TRBV28 and TRBJ1-6; D is unresolved. This CDR3 contains 12 residues. V lost 2 bases to trimming and J lost 8 bases, with 4 bases between them. Germline V gives CDR1 MDHEN, CDR2 SYDVKM. The DNA for the CDR3 is TGTGCCAGCAGTTTAGGTCATTCACCCCTCCACTTT. It is translated as CASSLGHSPLHF. Drawing the rest from reference TRBV28 and TRBJ1-6, the complete variable domain is DVKVTQSSRYLVKRTGEKVFLECVQDMDHENMFWYRQDPGLGLRLIYFSYDVKMKEKGDIPEGYSVSREKKERFSLILESASTNQTSMYLCASSLGHSPLHFGNGTRLTVT.

CDR3 sequence reads: CAISEEWSPLHF. The CDR3 DNA is TGTGCCATCAGTGAGGAATGGTCACCCCTCCACTTT. The chain is built from TRBV10-3 and TRBJ1-6; D call uncertain. V dropped 2 bases and J dropped 10 bases, with 6 bases sitting between them. The CDR3 runs 12 residues. The germline CDR1 and CDR2 sequences are ENHRY and SYGVKD.

The chain combines TRBV19 with TRBJ2-3; 10 bases map to TRBD2. This CDR3 has 18 amino acids. Germline V gene sequence: CDR1 LNHDA, CDR2 SQIVND (reference sequence). The V gene end was trimmed by 3 bases and the J gene end by 2 bases; junction bases not matched to a gene: 11. Here the CDR3 reads CASSIPSGRAGFTDTQYF. The CDR3 DNA is TGTGCCAGTAGTATCCCCAGCGGGAGGGCCGGCTTCACAGATACGCAGTATTTT.

The chain is built from TRBV25-1 and TRBJ2-7; D gene unclear. V dropped 1 base and J dropped 2 bases, with 9 bases sitting between them. The CDR3 extends over 14 amino acids. CDR1 and CDR2 (germline): MGHDK, SYGVNS. The CDR3 reads CASSEFFAPYEQYF. The CDR3 nucleotides read TGTGCCAGCAGTGAATTTTTCGCTCCCTACGAGCAGTACTTC.